This TCR beta chain was observed in a study of shared clonotypes between healthy human individuals. Study-wide context: Each donor's CD4 naive and CD4 memory cells filled three plates apiece, CD8 naive two, and CD8 memory one.

The V gene lost 1 base and the J gene lost 1 base, with 14 bases spanning the gap. The CDR3 consists of 18 residues. Germline V gene data show CDR1 as MNHEY and CDR2 as SMNVEV (reference sequence). Sequenced by immunoSEQ multiplex PCR; TCRdb stores in-frame clones only, minus some. In the table there are hundreds of thousands of clones, roughly 96% of which are singletons. Naive CD8 cells lacked CD45RO and underwent positive selection for CCR7, leaving out terminally differentiated effector memory CD45RA+ cells. The chain carries TRBV27 and TRBJ2-6; no reliable D call. Sequences were obtained from naive CD8+ T cells sorted from blood. This clonotype was sampled from a woman in her 30s in good health. CDR3 protein: CASSLWQVPRSGANVLTF. The CDR3 region has the DNA TGTGCCAGCAGTTTATGGCAGGTACCTAGGTCTGGGGCCAACGTCCTGACTTTC.